The rows below give T cell receptor beta chains drawn from one sample of a study of T-cell memory formation after mild COVID-19. Each CDR3 protein is one row after TCRdb ran MiXCR on the 5' RACE reads. Of hundreds of thousands of distinct CDR3 sequences listed, over 7% are singletons. The sequencing sample was made of PBMCs or a T cell subset sorted from them (not recorded which). The receptors originated from a young man who had mild COVID-19 (a few samples of this study predate the infection). Cell type and time point are not known. CDR3s include the opening cysteine and the closing phenylalanine or tryptophan. Each record gives: D gene, V gene, clone size, J gene, CDR3 DNA, CDR3 protein. The D gene is left open where the match is weak. Not all rows give a size; the values are once, few, many and, for expanded clones, a class.

>TRBD2|TRBV20-1|few|TRBJ2-2
TGCAGTGCCAGACCCACCGGGACTAGTTATACCGGGGAGCTGTTTTTT
CSARPTGTSYTGELFF
>.|TRBV5-4|many|TRBJ2-2
TGTGCCAGCACCACTATACATGACCGGCCCGGGGAGCTGTTTTTT
CASTTIHDRPGELFF
>.|TRBV7-6|many|TRBJ1-2
TGTGCCAGCAGCTCCCCAAACAGGGACGGATCTAACTATGGCTACACCTTC
CASSSPNRDGSNYGYTF
>.|TRBV5-1|few|TRBJ1-6
TGCGCCAGCAGCTTGGGACAGCAGGAGTCACCCCTCCACTTT
CASSLGQQESPLHF
>.|TRBV19|few|TRBJ2-5
TGTGCCAGTAGAGCCACAGGGCCCGGGGTGGAGACCCAGTACTTC
CASRATGPGVETQYF
>TRBD2|TRBV5-1|many|TRBJ2-5
TGCGCCAGCAGCTTTGGGGCTGCCGGGGGGTCAGAGACCCAGTACTTC
CASSFGAAGGSETQYF
>.|TRBV29-1|.|TRBJ2-1
TGCAGCGGCGCCGGGACAAGTCTCTACAATGAGCAGTTCTTC
CSGAGTSLYNEQFF
>.|TRBV12-3/TRBV12-4|many|TRBJ2-5
TGTGCCAGCAGTTTAGATGAGACCCAGTACTTC
CASSLDETQYF
>TRBD1|TRBV18|.|TRBJ2-7
TGTGCCAGCTCACCGGGACAGGACCGCGAGCAGTACTTC
CASSPGQDREQYF
>TRBD1|TRBV5-1|many|TRBJ1-1
TGCGCCAGCAGCTCACAGGGGAGCACTGAAGCTTTCTTT
CASSSQGSTEAFF
>TRBD1|TRBV23-1|many|TRBJ2-5
TGCGCAGTGGTCCTCGTTGGCAGGGGGCAAGAGACCCAGTACTTC
CAVVLVGRGQETQYF
>.|TRBV6-4|many|TRBJ1-1
TGTGCCAGCAGTGACACCCCGGACGGGAACACTGAAGCTTTCTTT
CASSDTPDGNTEAFF
>.|TRBV6-1|.|TRBJ2-3
TGTGCCAGCAGTGGCGGAAATAGCATGGGGTTCACAGATACGCAGTATTTT
CASSGGNSMGFTDTQYF
>.|TRBV12-3/TRBV12-4|few|TRBJ1-5
TGTGCCAGCAGGGTACAGGGCCTCCAGCCCCAGCATTTT
CASRVQGLQPQHF
>.|TRBV20-1|few|TRBJ2-3
TGCAGTGCTAGAGATCTTCTAGGGGGGGGTAAGGCAGATACGCAGTATTTT
CSARDLLGGGKADTQYF
>.|TRBV5-1|few|TRBJ2-3
TGCGCCAGCAGCTTGGGATTGGGCAGGGACACAGATACGCAGTATTTT
CASSLGLGRDTDTQYF
>.|TRBV4-2|many|TRBJ1-2
TGTGCCAGCAGCCAAGATCTTTCGGGGGCGCTTAACTATGGCTACACCTTC
CASSQDLSGALNYGYTF
>.|TRBV6-1|.|TRBJ1-1
TGTGCCAGCAGCCCCGGGGCCCCGGGCACTGAAGCTTTCTTT
CASSPGAPGTEAFF
>.|TRBV4-1|few|TRBJ1-4
TGCGCCAGCAGCCAACTTAACACAACTAATGAAAAACTGTTTTTT
CASSQLNTTNEKLFF
>.|TRBV5-1|few|TRBJ2-4
TGCGCCAGCAGCTTCGCCGGCGCGGACATTCAGTACTTC
CASSFAGADIQYF
>TRBD1|TRBV7-3|.|TRBJ1-2
TGTGCCAGCAGCGAAACCGGGACAGGGTATGGCTACACCTTC
CASSETGTGYGYTF
>TRBD2|TRBV9|few|TRBJ2-1
TGTGCCAGCAGCCCTCCCCTGGGGGCTAGCGGGGGGTATAATGAGCAGTTCTTC
CASSPPLGASGGYNEQFF
>.|TRBV20-1|.|TRBJ2-5
TGCAGTGCGCTGGCCGGGGAGACCCAGTACTTC
CSALAGETQYF
>.|TRBV7-9|few|TRBJ2-7
TGTGCCAGCACACGACATACGGGCTACGAGCAGTACTTC
CASTRHTGYEQYF
>.|TRBV5-6|few|TRBJ2-1
TGTGCCAGCCGGACGGAGGGGGGCCCAGGTGAGCAGTTCTTC
CASRTEGGPGEQFF
>.|TRBV5-1|many|TRBJ1-6
TGTGCCAGCAGTTTAACCGGGAATTCACCCCTCCACTTT
CASSLTGNSPLHF
>.|TRBV6-5|few|TRBJ1-5
TGTGCCAGCAGTTACTCTGGGGCGCAGAATCAGCCCCAGCATTTT
CASSYSGAQNQPQHF
>.|TRBV12-3/TRBV12-4|.|TRBJ2-3
TGTGCCAGCAGTTTTCGGCGCGGAGGGGTCAACCTCGCTGGAGATACGCAGTATTTT
CASSFRRGGVNLAGDTQYF
>TRBD1|TRBV7-9|few|TRBJ1-5
TGTGCCAGCAGCTCACAGGGGAGAGACCAGCCCCAGCATTTT
CASSSQGRDQPQHF
>.|TRBV18|.|TRBJ2-7
TGTGCCAGCTCAATCGGGGCGAGCTCCTACGAGCAGTACTTC
CASSIGASSYEQYF
>.|TRBV9|many|TRBJ2-2
TGTGCCAGCAGCGGCGGTAGGGGATACGCGAACACCGGGGAGCTGTTTTTT
CASSGGRGYANTGELFF
>.|TRBV12-3/TRBV12-4|few|TRBJ1-2
TGTGCCAGCAGTTTCTCAGAGGAGAATGGCTACACCTTC
CASSFSEENGYTF
>.|TRBV5-1|few|TRBJ2-3
TGCGCCAGCAGCTTCGGGATCATCACAGATACGCAGTATTTT
CASSFGIITDTQYF
>.|TRBV30|.|TRBJ2-5
TGTGCCTGGAGTGTGGGCGGGGGCCTGTACCAAGAGACCCAGTACTTC
CAWSVGGGLYQETQYF
>TRBD1|TRBV7-9|few|TRBJ1-1
TGTGCCAGCGGGCCTGGGACAGGGAACACTGAAGCTTTCTTT
CASGPGTGNTEAFF
>TRBD1|TRBV15|few|TRBJ1-1
TGTGCCACCAGCAGAGATAGCGCAGGGGGCGGCGGGGCTTTCTTT
CATSRDSAGGGGAFF
>.|TRBV3-1|few|TRBJ2-7
TGTGCCAGCAGCCAAGGTAGGGTCTACGAGCAGTACTTC
CASSQGRVYEQYF
>TRBD2|TRBV20-1|few|TRBJ2-1
TGCAGTGCCCCCCGGGGGGGGGCCAGGAATGAGCAGTTCTTC
CSAPRGGARNEQFF
>.|TRBV10-2|few|TRBJ1-1
TGCGCCACCACCGACGCCTTACAGGGGAACACTGAAGCTTTCTTT
CATTDALQGNTEAFF
>.|TRBV28|.|TRBJ1-2
TGTGCCAGCAGTTTTATGGACGGGGTAGCTAACTATGGCTACACCTTC
CASSFMDGVANYGYTF
>.|TRBV20-1|.|TRBJ1-5
TGCAGTGCTAGAGGTATGGAGAATAGCAATCAGCCCCAGCATTTT
CSARGMENSNQPQHF
>TRBD1|TRBV7-7|.|TRBJ1-6
TGTGCCAGCAGCTTAAGGGACAGAAGAAATTCACCCCTCCACTTT
CASSLRDRRNSPLHF
>TRBD1|TRBV27|.|TRBJ1-1
TGTGCCAGCACTCCCGGGACAGCACCAGCGGCTGAAGCTTTCTTT
CASTPGTAPAAEAFF
>.|TRBV15|few|TRBJ2-1
TGTGCCACCAGCAGAGATTTGGCGGGGGCAAAGTTCTTC
CATSRDLAGAKFF
>TRBD2|TRBV7-9|.|TRBJ2-1
TGTGCCAGCAGCCCCGGGACTAGCGAGAATGAGCAGTTCTTC
CASSPGTSENEQFF
>.|TRBV7-3|.|TRBJ2-1
TGTGCCAGCAGCTTAACTGTTGGGTCTAGCGAGCAGTTCTTC
CASSLTVGSSEQFF
>.|TRBV5-1|many|TRBJ2-5
TGCGCCAGCAGCTCGAGTCCAGCTTCGTACCAAGAGACCCAGTACTTC
CASSSSPASYQETQYF
>TRBD1|TRBV6-6|few|TRBJ1-2
TGTGCCAGCAGTCCACTGGACAGGGGGCGCAACTATGGCTACACCTTC
CASSPLDRGRNYGYTF
>.|TRBV6-5|.|TRBJ1-1
TGTGCCAGCAGTACGGAGGTGGAAGCTTTCTTT
CASSTEVEAFF
>.|TRBV3-1|.|TRBJ2-6
TGTGCCAGCAAACCCGACAGGTCAGACGTCCTGACTTTC
CASKPDRSDVLTF
>.|TRBV27|few|TRBJ1-2
TGTGCCAGCAGCCCAGCGGGGGACGGCTACACCTTC
CASSPAGDGYTF
>TRBD1|TRBV7-9|many|TRBJ2-5
TGTGACTCAACAGGGGGTGAAGAGACCCAGTACTTC
CDSTGGEETQYF
>.|TRBV20-1|.|TRBJ2-3
TGCAGTGCTAGAGAAGGGGCGGCTACGCAGTATTTT
CSAREGAATQYF
>TRBD1|TRBV6-1|.|TRBJ1-5
TGTGCCAGCAGTGGACGTCCCGGGACAGGTCTGAGCAATCAGCCCCAGCATTTT
CASSGRPGTGLSNQPQHF